The 15 T cell receptor beta chains given below trace back to one sample, sequenced in a study of PD-1 blockade in classical Hodgkin lymphoma. Libraries were prepared by immunoSEQ multiplex PCR; TCRdb keeps only in-frame clonotypes and omits some of them. Of some 4,000 clones in the sample, around 66% were seen once. With no exception, relapse followed autologous stem cell transplantation in all patients, and brentuximab vedotin exposure varied. This sample comprised peripheral blood mononuclear cells (PBMCs), obtained before the second cycle of nivolumab. The source of these receptors is a human donor with classical Hodgkin lymphoma.

The chain employs TRBV4-3 and TRBJ2-3, with 10 bases that match TRBD2. The CDR3 has 17 residues. V was pared by 0 bases and J by 5 bases, with 8 bases of the junction left unmatched. Per the germline V gene, CDR1 is LGHNA and CDR2 is YSLEER. The CDR3 DNA is TGCGCCAGCAGCCAAGATTCGAGCGGGAGGGCCGGAGATACGCAGTATTTT. Translated, it gives CASSQDSSGRAGDTQYF.

The chain combines TRBV2 with TRBJ2-5; 7 bases map to TRBD2. The junction had 2 bases not matched to a gene; V was cut back by 0 bases and J by 1 base. Per germline, CDR1 SNHLY and CDR2 FYNNEI. The CDR3 spans 15 residues. The CDR3 spells CASSEAASGQETQYF. CDR3 nucleotides: TGTGCCAGCAGTGAAGCGGCTAGCGGCCAAGAGACCCAGTACTTC.

The chain combines TRBV5-1 with TRBJ2-1; TRBD2 aligns across 7 bases. The germline V gene encodes CDR1 SGHRS and CDR2 YFSETQ. V shed 2 bases, J shed 6 bases, and the junction held 2 bases outside the gene matches. The CDR3 length is 13 residues. CDR3 in DNA: TGCGCCAGCAGCTTTTCGGGGGGCAATGAGCAGTTCTTC. This sequence encodes CASSFSGGNEQFF.

This sequence joins TRBV5-8 and TRBJ1-5, with TRBD1 identical over 7 bases. CDR3 length: 15 amino acids. Germline V gene lookup returns CDR1 SGHTS and CDR2 YDEGEE. V gave up 7 bases and J gave up 0 bases; unmatched junction bases: 7. CDR3 DNA: TGTGCCAGCCGCAGGGGGTTTAATAGCAATCAGCCCCAGCATTTT. Its translation is CASRRGFNSNQPQHF.

This clone came up once. V gene TRBV27 combines with J gene TRBJ1-1; no reliable D call. V was cut by 6 bases and J by 4 bases, with 15 bases left in between. The CDR3 consists of 14 residues. The germline gives CDR1 MNHEY, CDR2 SMNVEV (reference sequence). CDR3 in amino acids: CASSLRPIATEAFF. DNA of the CDR3: TGTGCCAGCAGCTTACGGCCCATCGCCACTGAAGCTTTCTTT.

V gene TRBV28 combines with J gene TRBJ2-1; 7 nucleotides agree with TRBD1. The trim removed 6 bases at V and 2 bases at J, leaving 13 bases unmatched. Germline V lookup: CDR1 MDHEN, CDR2 SYDVKM. The CDR3 extends over 17 amino acids. CDR3 sequence: CASRTHPDRRPYNEQFF. The CDR3 DNA is TGTGCCAGCAGAACCCACCCGGACAGGCGGCCCTACAATGAGCAGTTCTTC.

The rearrangement links TRBV11-2 to TRBJ1-1; D is possibly TRBD1 (5 bases). Per the germline V gene, CDR1 is SGHAT and CDR2 is FQNNGV. Trimming shortened V by 2 bases and J by 5 bases, and 9 bases separated the two germline ends. This CDR3 is 13 amino acids long. CDR3 sequence: CASSLSAGTEAFF. CDR3 bases: TGTGCCAGCAGCTTATCAGCAGGGACTGAAGCTTTCTTT.

This clone was found a few times. The V gene is TRBV2, the J gene TRBJ2-1, with a weak D call TRBD2 (5 bases). The V and J ends lost 9 bases and 4 bases respectively, with 7 bases between them. Germline CDR1 and CDR2: SNHLY and FYNNEI. The CDR3 is made up of 11 amino acids. The CDR3 region is CASGRYNEQFF. The CDR3 DNA is TGTGCCAGTGGGAGATACAATGAGCAGTTCTTC.

The V and J genes are TRBV11-2 and TRBJ2-3; D not certain. CDR3 size: 13 residues. Trimming stripped 2 bases from V and 6 bases from J, with 9 bases between. Germline V gives CDR1 SGHAT, CDR2 FQNNGV. The DNA for the CDR3 is TGTGCCAGCAGCTTATATTCCGGGGATACGCAGTATTTT. Its translation is CASSLYSGDTQYF.

The rearrangement joins TRBV7-2 to TRBJ2-4, with TRBD1 matching over 9 bases. The CDR3 spans 17 residues. Trimming cost V 1 base and J 6 bases; bases outside gene matches: 10. CDR1 and CDR2 (germline): SGHTA, FQGNSA. The CDR3 protein is CASSLGRWGQGGNIQYF. CDR3 in DNA: TGTGCCAGCAGCTTAGGCCGGTGGGGACAGGGCGGAAACATTCAGTACTTC.

The rearrangement uses TRBV28 and TRBJ1-6, with D perhaps matching TRBD1 (5 bases). This CDR3 is built from 15 residues. CDR1 MDHEN and CDR2 SYDVKM come from the germline V gene. Deletions cut 7 bases from V and 0 bases from J, with 10 bases between. CDR3 amino acids: CASTGGSSYNSPLHF. The CDR3 DNA reads as TGTGCCAGCACCGGGGGGAGCTCCTATAATTCACCCCTCCACTTT.

This clone has more than one count but fewer than ten. This rearrangement joins TRBV14 to TRBJ2-3; perhaps D is TRBD1 or TRBD2 (5 bases each). The CDR3 is 13 amino acids. V shed 4 bases and J shed 3 bases, with 8 bases lying between them. Germline V gene sequence: CDR1 SGHDN, CDR2 FVKESK. The chain's CDR3 is CASSLWGTDTQYF. The CDR3, as DNA: TGTGCCAGCAGCCTCTGGGGGACAGATACGCAGTATTTT.

This clone is labeled large. The V call is TRBV19, the J call TRBJ1-5; unclear D gene. The V and J ends lost 4 bases and 9 bases respectively, with 13 bases between them. Per germline, CDR1 LNHDA and CDR2 SQIVND (reference sequence). This CDR3 comprises 13 residues. For the CDR3, the DNA is TGTGCCAGTAGTAATATCCCCGGAGGGCCCCAGCATTTT. Its protein product is CASSNIPGGPQHF.

The rearrangement joins TRBV7-2 to TRBJ2-1; 7 bases agree with TRBD2. The CDR3 consists of 12 residues. Germline values: CDR1 SGHTA, CDR2 FQGNSA. J was trimmed by 12 bases and V by 5 bases; bases with no gene match: 7. CDR3 region: CASSPGGTPQFF. DNA of the CDR3: TGTGCCAGCAGCCCCGGGGGGACCCCGCAGTTCTTC.

This chain connects TRBV6-1 to TRBJ2-7, with D possibly being TRBD2 (5 bases). Germline assignment: CDR1 MNHNS and CDR2 SASEGT. CDR3 length: 14 residues. V dropped 8 bases and J dropped 0 bases, with 14 bases sitting between them. The CDR3 DNA sequence: TGTGCCAGCTTGAGGGCCCTGAGCTCCTACGAGCAGTACTTC. It codes for CASLRALSSYEQYF.